This T cell receptor (beta chain) came from a study of identifying expanded T cells in peripheral blood. The germline gives CDR1 SGHTA, CDR2 FQGNSA. V lost 1 base and J lost 5; bases outside the gene matches: 10. The CDR3 spans 16 residues. Assay: immunoSEQ multiplex PCR; the TCRdb copy retains only in-frame clones and omits some. The sample yields 130,000 or so clones, roughly 84% seen once. With regard to this clone: Its target is unknown.

During the collection period, no donor immune events like infections were recorded. Study-level points and caveats: Differentially abundant clones: around 1.2 between replicates, 16.4 at roughly 15 days, roughly 18 at four. Roughly two-week clone count variance significantly increased as total template count grew.

The rearrangement links TRBV7-2 to TRBJ1-1; 7 positions agree with TRBD1. This sequence originates from a person between 18 and 75 years old in good health. Specimen: blood. CDR3 amino acids: CASSLEGQTHGTEAFF. CDR3 nucleotides: TGTGCCAGCAGCTTAGAGGGACAGACCCACGGGACTGAAGCTTTCTTT.